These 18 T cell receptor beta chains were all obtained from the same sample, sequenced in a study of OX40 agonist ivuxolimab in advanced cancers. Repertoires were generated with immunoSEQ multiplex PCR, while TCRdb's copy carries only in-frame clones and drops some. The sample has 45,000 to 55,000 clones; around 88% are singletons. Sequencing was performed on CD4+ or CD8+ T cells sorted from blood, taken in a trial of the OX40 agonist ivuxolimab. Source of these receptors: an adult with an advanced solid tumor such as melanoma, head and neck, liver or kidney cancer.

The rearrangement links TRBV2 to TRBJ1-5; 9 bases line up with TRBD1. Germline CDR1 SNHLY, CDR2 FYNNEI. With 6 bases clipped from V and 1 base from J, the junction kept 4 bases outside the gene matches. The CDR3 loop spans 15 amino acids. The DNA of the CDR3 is TGTGCCAGCAGACGGGACAGGGCGAGCAATCAGCCCCAGCATTTT. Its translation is CASRRDRASNQPQHF.

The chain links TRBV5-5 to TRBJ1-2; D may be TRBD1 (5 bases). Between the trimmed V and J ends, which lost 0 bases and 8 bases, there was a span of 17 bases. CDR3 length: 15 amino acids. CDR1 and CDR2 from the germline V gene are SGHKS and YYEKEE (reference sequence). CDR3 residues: CASSLGPRETSGYTF. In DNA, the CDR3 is TGTGCCAGCAGCTTGGGTCCCAGGGAGACTTCGGGCTACACCTTC.

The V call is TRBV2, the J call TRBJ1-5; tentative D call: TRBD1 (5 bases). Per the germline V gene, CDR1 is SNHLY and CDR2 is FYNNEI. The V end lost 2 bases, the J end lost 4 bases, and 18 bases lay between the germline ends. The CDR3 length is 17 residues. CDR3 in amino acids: CASSETAGAKENQPQHF. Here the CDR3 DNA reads TGTGCCAGCAGTGAAACCGCCGGGGCAAAAGAAAATCAGCCCCAGCATTTT.

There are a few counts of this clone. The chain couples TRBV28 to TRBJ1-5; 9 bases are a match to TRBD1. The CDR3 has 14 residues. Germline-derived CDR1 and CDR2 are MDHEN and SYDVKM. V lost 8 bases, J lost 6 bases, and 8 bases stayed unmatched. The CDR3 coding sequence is TGTGCCAGCGGGACAGGGTTCTTGGTTCAGCCCCAGCATTTT. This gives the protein CASGTGFLVQPQHF.

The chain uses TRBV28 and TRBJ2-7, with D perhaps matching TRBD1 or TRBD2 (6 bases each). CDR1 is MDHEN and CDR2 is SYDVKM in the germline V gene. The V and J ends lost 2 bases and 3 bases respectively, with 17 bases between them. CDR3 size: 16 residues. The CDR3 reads CASSLGGLTGLYEQYF. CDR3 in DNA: TGTGCCAGCAGTTTAGGGGGACTGACAGGCCTCTACGAGCAGTACTTC.

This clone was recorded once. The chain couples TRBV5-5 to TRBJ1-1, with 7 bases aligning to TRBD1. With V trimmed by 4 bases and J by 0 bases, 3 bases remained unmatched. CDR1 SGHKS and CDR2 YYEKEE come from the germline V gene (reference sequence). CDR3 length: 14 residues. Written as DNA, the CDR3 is TGTGCCAGCAGCCCCGGGACAGTGAACACTGAAGCTTTCTTT. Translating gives CASSPGTVNTEAFF.

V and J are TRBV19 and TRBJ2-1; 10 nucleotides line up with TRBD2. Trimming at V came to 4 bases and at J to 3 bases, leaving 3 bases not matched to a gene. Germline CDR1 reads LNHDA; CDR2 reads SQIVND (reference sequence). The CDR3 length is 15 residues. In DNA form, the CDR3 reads TGTGCCAGTAGTACCCGGACTAGCGGCTACAATGAGCAGTTCTTC. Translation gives CASSTRTSGYNEQFF.

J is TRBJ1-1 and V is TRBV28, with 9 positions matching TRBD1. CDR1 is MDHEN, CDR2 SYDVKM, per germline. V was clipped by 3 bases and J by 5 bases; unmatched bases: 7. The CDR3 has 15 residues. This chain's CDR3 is CASSLVRQGGTEAFF. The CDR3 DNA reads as TGTGCCAGCAGTTTGGTTAGACAGGGGGGGACTGAAGCTTTCTTT.

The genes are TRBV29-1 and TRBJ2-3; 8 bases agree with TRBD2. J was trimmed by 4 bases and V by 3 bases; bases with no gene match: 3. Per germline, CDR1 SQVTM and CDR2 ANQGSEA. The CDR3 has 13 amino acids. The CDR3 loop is CSVDGLASDTQYF. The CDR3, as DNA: TGCAGCGTTGATGGACTAGCATCAGATACGCAGTATTTT.

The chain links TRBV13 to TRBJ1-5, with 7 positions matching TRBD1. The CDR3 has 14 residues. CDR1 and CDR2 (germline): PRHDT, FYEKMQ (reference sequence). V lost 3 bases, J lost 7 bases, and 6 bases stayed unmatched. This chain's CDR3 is CASSLGQSGQPQHF. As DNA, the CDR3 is TGTGCCAGCAGCTTGGGACAGTCAGGACAGCCCCAGCATTTT.

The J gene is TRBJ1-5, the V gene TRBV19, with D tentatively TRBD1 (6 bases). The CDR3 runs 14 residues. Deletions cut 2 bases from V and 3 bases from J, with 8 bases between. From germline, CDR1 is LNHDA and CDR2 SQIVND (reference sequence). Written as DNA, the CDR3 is TGTGCCAGTAGTATACAGGGGACCAATCAGCCCCAGCATTTT. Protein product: CASSIQGTNQPQHF. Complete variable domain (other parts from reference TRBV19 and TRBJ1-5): DGGITQSPKYLFRKEGQNVTLSCEQNLNHDAMYWYRQDPGQGLRLIYYSQIVNDFQKGDIAEGYSVSREKKESFPLTVTSAQKNPTAFYLCASSIQGTNQPQHFGDGTRLSIL.

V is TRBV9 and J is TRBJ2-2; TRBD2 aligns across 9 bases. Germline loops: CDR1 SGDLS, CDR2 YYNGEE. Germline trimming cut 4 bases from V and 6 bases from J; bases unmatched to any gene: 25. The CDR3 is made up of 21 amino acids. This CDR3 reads CASSQWRGDSDAGGRPGELFF. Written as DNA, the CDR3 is TGTGCCAGCAGCCAATGGAGAGGGGACAGTGATGCGGGAGGGCGGCCCGGGGAGCTGTTTTTT. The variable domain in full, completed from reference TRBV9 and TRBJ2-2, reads DSGVTQTPKHLITATGQRVTLRCSPRSGDLSVYWYQQSLDQGLQFLIQYYNGEERAKGNILERFSAQQFPDLHSELNLSSLELGDSALYFCASSQWRGDSDAGGRPGELFFGEGSRLTVL.

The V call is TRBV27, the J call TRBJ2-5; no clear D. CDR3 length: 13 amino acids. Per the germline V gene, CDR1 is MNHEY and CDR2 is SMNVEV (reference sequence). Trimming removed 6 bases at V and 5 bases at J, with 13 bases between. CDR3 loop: CASSGRPRETQYF. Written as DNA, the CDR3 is TGTGCCAGCAGCGGACGGCCACGGGAGACCCAGTACTTC.

CDR3 sequence reads: CASRGGTITDTQYF. The CDR3 region has the DNA TGTGCCAGCAGGGGGGGTACTATCACAGATACGCAGTATTTT. This chain uses TRBV11-1 with TRBJ2-3; D might be TRBD2 (6 bases). Trimming pared 6 bases from V and 2 bases from J, leaving 12 bases between. Germline V gene sequence: CDR1 SGHAT, CDR2 FQDESV (reference sequence). The CDR3 spans 14 residues.

CDR3 amino acids: CASSLFGTDTQYF. Here the CDR3 DNA reads TGTGCCAGCAGTTTATTCGGCACAGATACGCAGTATTTT. The chain links TRBV27 to TRBJ2-3; D remains unclear. V was cut by 1 base and J by 1 base, with 3 bases left in between. CDR3 length: 13 amino acids. Germline V gene data show CDR1 as MNHEY and CDR2 as SMNVEV (reference sequence).

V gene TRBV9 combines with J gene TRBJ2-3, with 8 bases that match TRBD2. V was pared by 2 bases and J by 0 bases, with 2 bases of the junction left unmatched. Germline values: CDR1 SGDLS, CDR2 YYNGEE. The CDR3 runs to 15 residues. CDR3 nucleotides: TGTGCCAGCAGCGTTAGCGGGGCTAGCACAGATACGCAGTATTTT. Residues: CASSVSGASTDTQYF.

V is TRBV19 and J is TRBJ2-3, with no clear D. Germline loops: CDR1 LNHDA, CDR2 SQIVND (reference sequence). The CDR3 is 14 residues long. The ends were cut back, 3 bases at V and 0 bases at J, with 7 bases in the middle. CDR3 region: CASSITASTDTQYF. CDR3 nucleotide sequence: TGTGCCAGTAGTATCACGGCAAGCACAGATACGCAGTATTTT.

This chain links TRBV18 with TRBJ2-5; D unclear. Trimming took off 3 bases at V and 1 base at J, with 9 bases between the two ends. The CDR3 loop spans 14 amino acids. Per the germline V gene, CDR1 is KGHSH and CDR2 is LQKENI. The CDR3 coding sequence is TGTGCCAGCTCACCCCCCGGGTCCCAAGAGACCCAGTACTTC. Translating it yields CASSPPGSQETQYF.